These 11 T cell receptor beta chains originate from one sample sequenced in a study of STAT5B mutations in CD4+ large granular lymphocyte leukemia. Only in-frame clones appear in the TCRdb table, and some are missing; sequencing was by immunoSEQ multiplex PCR. The table has some 40,000 clones, 70% to 85% seen once. Sequencing used CD4+ T cells from blood buffy coats. The source is a human donor in good health.

The chain recombines TRBV25-1 with TRBJ1-3; no reliable D call. The CDR3 covers 13 residues. V was pared by 3 bases and J by 5 bases, with 8 bases between. Looked up from germline, CDR1 is MGHDK and CDR2 is SYGVNS. The CDR3 reads CASSEPGRNTIYF. The CDR3 DNA is TGTGCCAGCAGTGAGCCGGGGAGAAACACCATATATTTT.

The V call is TRBV18, the J call TRBJ2-7; 10 bases align to TRBD1. Germline CDR1 is KGHSH and CDR2 is LQKENI. CDR3 length equals 13 residues. V lost 3 bases and J lost 7; bases outside the gene matches: 3. The DNA for the CDR3 is TGTGCCAGCTCACCCGGGACAGGGGAAGAGCAGTACTTC. As protein: CASSPGTGEEQYF.

The chain joins TRBV30 to TRBJ2-1; TRBD2 is a possible D gene (7 bases). Germline V gene data show CDR1 as GTSNPN and CDR2 as SVGIG (reference sequence). The CDR3 runs to 13 residues. Trimming cost V 4 bases and J 5 bases, with 12 bases left between them. DNA of the CDR3: TGTGCCTGGATTCGGGGGGCAAACAATGAGCAGTTCTTC. This sequence encodes CAWIRGANNEQFF.

This clone has just a few counts. V and J are TRBV27 and TRBJ1-2, with D perhaps TRBD1 (5 bases). CDR1 is MNHEY and CDR2 is SMNVEV in the germline V gene (reference sequence). V lost 6 bases to trimming and J lost 2 bases, with 10 bases between them. The CDR3 loop spans 13 amino acids. The CDR3 coding sequence is TGTGCCAGCAGACCGCCAGGGAACTATGGCTACACCTTC. Protein product: CASRPPGNYGYTF.

This clone was observed once. The chain joins TRBV9 to TRBJ2-7; TRBD2 matches 9 bases. This CDR3 contains 15 residues. V lost 0 bases and J lost 2; bases outside the gene matches: 3. The germline CDR1 and CDR2 sequences are SGDLS and YYNGEE. Here the CDR3 DNA reads TGTGCCAGCAGCGTAGGGTTAGCGGGAGCCTACGAGCAGTACTTC. Its protein product is CASSVGLAGAYEQYF.

CDR3 sequence reads: CSAYANEQFF. In DNA, the CDR3 is TGCAGTGCTTACGCCAATGAGCAGTTCTTC. The rearrangement links TRBV20-1 to TRBJ2-1, with no clear D. The CDR3 length is 10 residues. Per germline, CDR1 DFQATT and CDR2 SNEGSKA (reference sequence). Deletions cut 5 bases from V and 6 bases from J, with 5 bases between.

V is TRBV7-9 and J is TRBJ2-5, with D unclear. Germline V gene data show CDR1 as SEHNR and CDR2 as FQNEAQ (reference sequence). The CDR3 is made up of 12 amino acids. The V and J ends lost 3 bases and 1 base respectively, with 3 bases between them. The CDR3, as DNA: TGTGCCAGCAGCTTCGGCCAAGAGACCCAGTACTTC. This gives the protein CASSFGQETQYF.

J is TRBJ1-5 and V is TRBV2; weak D call: TRBD1 (6 bases). V lost 0 bases, J lost 4 bases, and 10 bases lay in between. CDR1 is SNHLY, CDR2 FYNNEI, per germline. This CDR3 comprises 15 residues. The CDR3 loop reads CASSEALRGNQPQHF. The CDR3 DNA reads TGTGCCAGCAGTGAAGCGCTCAGGGGTAATCAGCCCCAGCATTTT.

This clone was detected only a few times. The chain joins TRBV10-3 to TRBJ1-2; D possibly corresponds to TRBD1 (6 bases). This CDR3 has 11 residues. Trimming stripped 9 bases from V and 7 bases from J, with 12 bases between. CDR1 and CDR2 (germline): ENHRY, SYGVKD. CDR3 protein: CAIPGTFGYTF. As DNA, the CDR3 is TGTGCCATTCCGGGGACATTTGGCTACACCTTC.

The chain recombines TRBV19 with TRBJ2-1, with a possible D match to TRBD1 (5 bases). The CDR3 has 16 amino acids. Germline-derived CDR1 and CDR2 are LNHDA and SQIVND (reference sequence). Deletions cut 0 bases from V and 0 bases from J, with 9 bases between. The CDR3 here is CASSIERQSSYNEQFF. The CDR3 DNA reads TGTGCCAGTAGTATAGAAAGACAGAGCTCCTACAATGAGCAGTTCTTC.

This chain links TRBV19 with TRBJ2-7; maybe TRBD2 (7 bases). Germline CDR1 LNHDA, CDR2 SQIVND (reference sequence). Trimming pared 6 bases from V and 5 bases from J, leaving 14 bases between. This CDR3 has 13 residues. CDR3 region: CASSVGGGDEQYF. The CDR3 DNA reads TGTGCCAGTAGCGTCGGAGGGGGGGACGAGCAGTACTTC.